This TCR beta chain appears in the sequencing data of a study of human T cells and chemical hapten exposure. The V end was cut by 4 bases, the J end by 6 bases, with 15 bases between. The length of the CDR3 is 14 residues. Germline V gene data show CDR1 as SQVTM and CDR2 as ANQGSEA. Time point specified: patch test 1, 2 weeks after DPC sensitization. The treatment here: therapeutic diphenylcyclopropenone sensitization with weekly scalp DPC. This clonotype was detected ten times or more. TCRdb reprocessed the RACE reads with MiXCR, giving one entry per CDR3 protein. Seen here are about 340,000 distinct CDR3 sequences, approximately 6.3% observed once, and the top ten hold roughly 8%.

This specimen was whole blood, taken in connection with sensitization to the hapten diphenylcyclopropenone (DPC). V gene TRBV29-1 combines with J gene TRBJ2-2; D is undetermined. This receptor was taken from a woman aged 18 to 35 with alopecia areata. Some clones in this sample may be carry-over from other donors' samples. The CDR3 sequence is CSVAIDRSAGELFF. Written as DNA, the CDR3 is TGCAGCGTTGCGATTGACCGATCGGCCGGGGAGCTGTTTTTT.